This TCR beta chain originates from a study of shared clonotypes between healthy human individuals. Profiling relied on immunoSEQ multiplex PCR, and the TCRdb table lists in-frame clones only, not all of them. There are about 480,000 clones in the sample; 75% to 80% occur only once, and 12% lies in the top ten. V trimming: 6 bases; J trimming: 3 bases; junction bases outside the gene matches: 16. The CDR3 totals 17 residues. From germline, CDR1 is MDHEN and CDR2 SYDVKM. The clonotype originates from a woman aged 40 to 55 in good health. Some clones in this sample may be carry-over from other donors' samples. The V call is TRBV28, the J call TRBJ1-2; TRBD1 agrees at 7 bases. Sequencing was performed on PBMCs. CDR3 loop: CASRQRTAGQLHYGYTF. In DNA, the CDR3 is TGTGCCAGCAGGCAACGTACCGCGGGACAGCTCCACTATGGCTACACCTTC.